A selection of T cell receptor beta chains follows, all from one sample in a study of T cells after yellow fever vaccination. Using its own MiXCR run on the 5' RACE reads, TCRdb lists one record per CDR3 protein. The sample carries some 260,000 distinct CDR3 sequences, 5.2% recorded once. The starting material was CD4+ T cells sorted from PBMCs, obtained on the day of the yellow fever booster vaccination. Source of these receptors: a man younger than 35 who received the YFV17D yellow fever vaccine. CDR3s include the opening cysteine and the closing phenylalanine or tryptophan. A D gene is named only where the DNA matches it firmly.

D | V | CDR3
- | TRBV14 | CASSPLSGMGTEAFF
TRBD1 | TRBV6-2/TRBV6-3 | CASSHIGDRGQPQHF
- | TRBV28 | CASRAGGNYGYTF
- | TRBV7-2 | CASSHRGRGTLSGNTIYF
- | TRBV3-1 | CASSQSRGSKAFF
- | TRBV7-9 | CASSLFAGGTSEQYF
- | TRBV12-3/TRBV12-4 | CASSLHRAFTEAFF
- | TRBV7-9 | CASSPSTGYGYTF
TRBD1 | TRBV5-1 | CASSLGDRGSGEKLFF
- | TRBV6-5 | CASSYYDRLGYEQYF
- | TRBV4-3 | CASSQDFAGTEAFF
- | TRBV29-1 | CSAGGRNQPQHF
- | TRBV7-9 | CASSFVRREEKLFF
- | TRBV18 | CASSPTTSLTYEQYF
TRBD2 | TRBV6-2/TRBV6-3 | CASSYPRGRAGELFF
- | TRBV19 | CASSMGWGQETQYF
- | TRBV14 | CASSPLDPDLSGNTIYF
TRBD1 | TRBV10-1 | CASSESLGGASNYGYTF
- | TRBV4-2 | CASSQGGPRSGTPGYTF
- | TRBV12-1 | CASTSIYGAKRQETQYF
- | TRBV27 | CASSLLGAGEKLFF
- | TRBV27 | CASKGSLAKNIQYF
TRBD1 | TRBV15 | CATSRTGGPVEQYF
TRBD1 | TRBV19 | CASSGKRGTAYGYTF
- | TRBV28 | CASSSSGQPQHF
- | TRBV6-5 | CASRWGYNQPQHF
TRBD2 | TRBV6-4 | CASSDGGGTDTQYF
TRBD1 | TRBV5-1 | CASSFGTGFRETQYF
- | TRBV29-1 | CSVSGSTDTQYF
- | TRBV9 | CASSASRGGSGRYNEQFF
TRBD1 | TRBV6-2/TRBV6-3 | CASSWGTEGYTF
- | TRBV7-2 | CASRRAGPYNEQFF
- | TRBV5-4 | CASSPWGASSDYGYTF
- | TRBV6-5 | CASSNYRVGGNQPQHF
TRBD1 | TRBV7-9 | CASSSLGGLFEKLFF
- | TRBV6-5 | CASRGVNTGELFF
- | TRBV12-3/TRBV12-4 | CASTGGWETQYF
- | TRBV12-3/TRBV12-4 | CASSLVQGNTIYF
- | TRBV7-2 | CASSLGSGASSYNEQFF
- | TRBV7-6 | CASSLIAGFHSPLHF
- | TRBV7-9 | CASSLADRPQLGYTF
- | TRBV5-1 | CASSLAGTPANYGYTF
- | TRBV18 | CASSRDAANYGYTF
- | TRBV5-1 | CDSSLALGTYTVTQYF
- | TRBV5-1 | CASSLGTLNSGETQYF
- | TRBV9 | CASSPGAASQETQYF
TRBD1 | TRBV29-1 | CSVGRGRMVDGYTF
- | TRBV4-3 | CASSQDPRGDEQFF
TRBD2 | TRBV19 | CASSILAGVEQYF
- | TRBV4-2 | CASSQSDGGIQPQHF
- | TRBV5-1 | CASSSSGGETQYF
- | TRBV6-1 | CAVAPGQNTGELFF
- | TRBV3-1 | CASSQDLGEQFF
- | TRBV11-2 | CASSLDLLQSTYEQYF
- | TRBV6-5 | CASSFTRNGSPLHF
TRBD1 | TRBV7-2 | CASSLRDRPEQFF
- | TRBV10-3 | CATGRVDYGYTF
- | TRBV3-1 | CASSFSYEQYF
TRBD2 | TRBV20-1 | CSARYAGVRDTQYF